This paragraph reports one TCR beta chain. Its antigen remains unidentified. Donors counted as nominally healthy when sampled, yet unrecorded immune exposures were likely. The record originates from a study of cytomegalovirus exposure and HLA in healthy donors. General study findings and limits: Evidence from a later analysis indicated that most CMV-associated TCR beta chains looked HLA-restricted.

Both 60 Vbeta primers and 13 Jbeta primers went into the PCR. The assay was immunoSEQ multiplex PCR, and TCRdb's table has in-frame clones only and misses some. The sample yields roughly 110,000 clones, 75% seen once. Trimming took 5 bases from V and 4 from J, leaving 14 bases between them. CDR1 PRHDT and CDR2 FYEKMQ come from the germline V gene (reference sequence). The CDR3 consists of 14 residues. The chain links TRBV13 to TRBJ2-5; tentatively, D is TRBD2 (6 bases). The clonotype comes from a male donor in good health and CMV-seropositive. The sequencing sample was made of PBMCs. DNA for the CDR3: TGTGCCAGCAGCCCCCCGCGGGGAGGAGAGACCCAGTACTTC. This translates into CASSPPRGGETQYF.